Presented here are 29 T cell receptor beta chains from one specimen sequenced in a study of T cell repertoires in cytomegalovirus infection. One entry per CDR3 protein, called by TCRdb with MiXCR from the reads. The sample has about 570,000 distinct CDR3 sequences, almost 40% seen once. The antigens these receptors bind are not known. The sequencing used cultured PBMCs, collected from culture after CMV antigen stimulation. The receptor set was obtained from a human donor in good health (CMV status not recorded). Some clones in this sample may be carry-over from other donors' samples.

Many counts were recorded for this clonotype. The J gene is TRBJ2-7, the V gene TRBV7-2; perhaps TRBD2 as D (6 bases). V lost 6 bases, J lost 0 bases, and 15 bases lay in between. CDR1 and CDR2 (germline): SGHTA, FQGNSA. CDR3 length equals 15 residues. CDR3 loop: CASSFFGGYSYEQYF. The DNA for the CDR3 is TGTGCCAGCAGTTTCTTTGGGGGGTACTCCTACGAGCAGTACTTC.

This sequence joins TRBV27 and TRBJ2-1; a weak D match, TRBD1 (7 bases). The V end lost 5 bases, the J end lost 2 bases, and 16 bases lay between the germline ends. CDR3 size: 16 residues. Germline V gene lookup returns CDR1 MNHEY and CDR2 SMNVEV (reference sequence). The CDR3, as DNA: TGTGCCAGCAGTCCCGTTGGAGGGGGCCCCTACAATGAGCAGTTCTTC. Protein sequence: CASSPVGGGPYNEQFF.

This clonotype showed up many times. This chain uses TRBV7-2 with TRBJ1-5; 7 bases align to TRBD1. The CDR3 length is 13 residues. Looked up from germline, CDR1 is SGHTA and CDR2 is FQGNSA. V dropped 5 bases and J dropped 6; count of bases not matched to a gene: 4. CDR3 sequence: CASSPRGGQPQHF. The CDR3 coding sequence is TGTGCCAGCAGCCCCAGGGGGGGTCAGCCCCAGCATTTT.

The chain combines TRBV4-1 with TRBJ2-7; 10 bases map to TRBD1. The CDR3 contains 16 residues. CDR1 is MGHRA and CDR2 is YSYEKL in the germline V gene. V was pared by 0 bases and J by 2 bases, with 4 bases of the junction left unmatched. CDR3 residues: CASSQDPGTGAYEQYF. Here the CDR3 DNA reads TGCGCCAGCAGCCAAGATCCGGGGACAGGGGCCTACGAGCAGTACTTC.

This clonotype was detected a few times. The chain recombines TRBV7-9 with TRBJ1-1, with D unclear. Germline CDR1 SEHNR, CDR2 FQNEAQ (reference sequence). Trimming left V 5 bases short and J 10 bases short, with 17 bases between. This CDR3 is built from 13 residues. CDR3 coding DNA: TGTGCCAGCAGCCCTGGGTCCTCGCGGGGAGCTTTCTTT. Its protein product is CASSPGSSRGAFF.

This clonotype showed up just a few times. J is TRBJ2-2 and V is TRBV7-2, with 9 bases aligning to TRBD1. V was pared by 6 bases and J by 5 bases, with 4 bases of the junction left unmatched. CDR1 is SGHTA and CDR2 is FQGNSA in the germline V gene. The CDR3 length is 14 residues. Written as DNA, the CDR3 is TGTGCCAGCAGACAGGGGGCGCGGACCGGGGAGCTGTTTTTT. This gives the protein CASRQGARTGELFF.

The V call is TRBV5-1, the J call TRBJ1-4; TRBD1 matches at 7 bases. V shed 4 bases, J shed 7 bases, and the junction held 7 bases outside the gene matches. Germline lookup yields CDR1 SGHRS and CDR2 YFSETQ. This CDR3 is built from 14 residues. Here the CDR3 DNA reads TGCGCCAGCAGCGAGACAGGGAGTAGTGAAAAACTGTTTTTT. This codes for CASSETGSSEKLFF. Looking up the rest from reference TRBV5-1 and TRBJ1-4 gives the full variable domain: KAGVTQTPRYLIKTRGQQVTLSCSPISGHRSVSWYQQTPGQGLQFLFEYFSETQRNKGNFPGRFSGRQFSNSRSEMNVSTLELGDSALYLCASSETGSSEKLFFGSGTQLSVL.

The chain combines TRBV4-3 with TRBJ2-1; either TRBD1 or TRBD2 may supply D (5 bases each). V dropped 2 bases and J dropped 5 bases, with 13 bases sitting between them. This CDR3 is built from 15 residues. CDR1 is LGHNA and CDR2 is YSLEER in the germline V gene. The CDR3 DNA reads TGCGCCAGCAGCCAACCATACCGGGGCCACAATGAGCAGTTCTTC. It yields the protein CASSQPYRGHNEQFF.

This clonotype was found a few times. The chain combines TRBV12-3 or TRBV12-4 with TRBJ1-5, with D maybe TRBD1 (5 bases). Trimming stripped 6 bases from V and 5 bases from J, with 14 bases between. This CDR3 has 14 residues. This chain's CDR3 is CASSPYRNHQPQHF. The CDR3 nucleotides read TGTGCCAGCAGCCCCTACAGGAACCATCAGCCCCAGCATTTT.

This chain joins TRBV6-2 or TRBV6-3 and TRBJ2-2, with unresolved D. CDR3 size: 17 residues. V lost 0 bases and J lost 3, with 14 bases in between. Germline CDR1 MNHEY, CDR2 SVGEGT. In DNA, the CDR3 is TGTGCCAGCAGTTACTCCCCTTTCGGTCGTGACACCGGGGAGCTGTTTTTT. This translates into CASSYSPFGRDTGELFF.

This clonotype was picked up a small number of times. The rearrangement uses TRBV6-5 and TRBJ2-1; D remains ambiguous. CDR1 and CDR2 (germline): MNHEY, SVGAGI. The ends were cut back, 8 bases at V and 5 bases at J, with 10 bases in the middle. The CDR3 totals 12 residues. The CDR3 reads CASGQADNEQFF. Here the CDR3 DNA reads TGTGCCAGCGGGCAGGCTGACAATGAGCAGTTCTTC.

This clonotype was detected once. The chain carries TRBV19 and TRBJ1-2; 10 nucleotides agree with TRBD1. Germline values: CDR1 LNHDA, CDR2 SQIVND (reference sequence). With V trimmed by 5 bases and J by 6 bases, 3 bases remained unmatched. The CDR3 runs to 13 residues. CDR3: CASSPGQGDGYTF. The DNA for the CDR3 is TGTGCCAGTAGTCCCGGACAGGGGGATGGCTACACCTTC.

J is TRBJ1-1 and V is TRBV7-2, with 7 nucleotides matching TRBD1. V was clipped by 5 bases and J by 12 bases; unmatched bases: 12. This CDR3 has 13 residues. Germline values: CDR1 SGHTA, CDR2 FQGNSA. The CDR3 sequence: CASSRDRDTSPFF. The DNA of the CDR3 is TGTGCCAGCAGCCGCGACAGGGACACTTCCCCTTTCTTT.

This chain uses TRBV14 with TRBJ2-7; 12 bases align to TRBD2. The V segment lost 1 base and the J segment 12 bases; nucleotides outside the gene matches: 4. Germline CDR1 SGHDN, CDR2 FVKESK. The CDR3 sequence is 13 residues long. CDR3 amino acids: CASSQGATSGRYF. The CDR3 nucleotides are TGTGCCAGCAGCCAAGGAGCGACTAGCGGGAGGTACTTC. The whole variable domain, filled in from reference TRBV14 and TRBJ2-7, reads EAGVTQFPSHSVIEKGQTVTLRCDPISGHDNLYWYRRVMGKEIKFLLHFVKESKQDESGMPNNRFLAERTGGTYSTLKVQPAELEDSGVYFCASSQGATSGRYFGPGTRLTVT.

V gene TRBV12-3 or TRBV12-4 combines with J gene TRBJ1-1; 7 nucleotides agree with TRBD1. The CDR3 extends over 14 amino acids. The trim removed 5 bases at V and 1 base at J, leaving 4 bases unmatched. Here the CDR3 reads CASSAGGGNTEAFF. CDR3 in DNA: TGTGCCAGCAGTGCAGGGGGAGGGAACACTGAAGCTTTCTTT.

This sequence joins TRBV7-9 and TRBJ2-1; possibly TRBD1 or TRBD2 for D (6 bases each). V lost 0 bases, J lost 6 bases, and 15 bases lay in between. This CDR3 comprises 16 residues. The germline CDR1 and CDR2 sequences are SEHNR and FQNEAQ (reference sequence). The CDR3 DNA follows: TGTGCCAGCAGCTTAGCGTTGGGGGGCCGAGGCAATGAGCAGTTCTTC. Amino acids: CASSLALGGRGNEQFF.

V usage is TRBV6-2 or TRBV6-3 and J usage is TRBJ2-1, with 9 bases fitting TRBD1. The CDR3 extends over 14 amino acids. Trimming at V came to 11 bases and at J to 1 base, leaving 6 bases not matched to a gene. The germline CDR1 and CDR2 sequences are MNHEY and SVGEGT. The CDR3 DNA reads as TGTGCCGGGGACAGGGTCCTATCCTACAATGAGCAGTTCTTC. It encodes CAGDRVLSYNEQFF.

This chain connects TRBV5-1 to TRBJ1-3; D gene uncertain. The V end lost 0 bases, the J end lost 4 bases, and 8 bases lay between the germline ends. Germline-derived CDR1 and CDR2 are SGHRS and YFSETQ. The length of the CDR3 is 14 residues. CDR3 in amino acids: CASSLVGGGNTIYF. The CDR3, as DNA: TGCGCCAGCAGCTTGGTTGGTGGAGGAAACACCATATATTTT. The full variable domain, with the rest looked up from reference TRBV5-1 and TRBJ1-3, is KAGVTQTPRYLIKTRGQQVTLSCSPISGHRSVSWYQQTPGQGLQFLFEYFSETQRNKGNFPGRFSGRQFSNSRSEMNVSTLELGDSALYLCASSLVGGGNTIYFGEGSWLTVV.

This clonotype was seen repeatedly, ten times or more. The chain has TRBV7-8 and TRBJ2-5, with 7 bases fitting TRBD2. The length of the CDR3 is 15 residues. Per the germline V gene, CDR1 is SGHVS and CDR2 is FQNEAQ. The V segment lost 3 bases and the J segment 0 bases; nucleotides outside the gene matches: 4. CDR3 protein: CASSFGGGNQETQYF. In DNA, the CDR3 is TGTGCCAGCAGCTTTGGCGGGGGTAACCAAGAGACCCAGTACTTC. Together with reference TRBV7-8 and TRBJ2-5, the CDR3 gives the full variable domain: GAGVSQSPRYKVAKRGQDVALRCDPISGHVSLFWYQQALGQGPEFLTYFQNEAQLDKSGLPSDRFFAERPEGSVSTLKIQRTQQEDSAVYLCASSFGGGNQETQYFGPGTRLLVL.

For the CDR3, the DNA is TGTGCCAGCAGGCAACAGAACACAGATACGCAGTATTTT. It translates to CASRQQNTDTQYF. The chain recombines TRBV27 with TRBJ2-3; the D is unclear. CDR3 length equals 13 residues. Germline assignment: CDR1 MNHEY and CDR2 SMNVEV (reference sequence). V was pared by 6 bases and J by 2 bases, with 9 bases between.

This clonotype showed up just a few times. The J gene is TRBJ1-1, the V gene TRBV7-2; tentative D call: TRBD1 (5 bases). Trimming left V 5 bases short and J 4 bases short, with 17 bases between. The germline V gene has CDR1 SGHTA and CDR2 FQGNSA. The CDR3 runs to 15 residues. CDR3 loop: CASSPGGYASTEAFF. The DNA for the CDR3 is TGTGCCAGCAGCCCCGGGGGGTACGCGAGCACTGAAGCTTTCTTT.

This clonotype was detected a few times. V and J are TRBV12-3 or TRBV12-4 and TRBJ2-1, with D tentatively TRBD1 (5 bases). CDR3 size: 14 residues. Trimming cost V 6 bases and J 8 bases, with 17 bases left between them. The CDR3 is CASSQGLARDEQFF. In DNA form, the CDR3 reads TGTGCCAGCAGCCAGGGTTTGGCGCGCGATGAGCAGTTCTTC.

This chain links TRBV15 with TRBJ1-3; maybe TRBD1 (5 bases). This CDR3 has 14 residues. Trimming removed 4 bases at V and 2 bases at J, with 9 bases between. The germline V gene has CDR1 LNHNV and CDR2 YYDKDF (reference sequence). The CDR3 is CATSNDRTGNTIYF. CDR3 coding DNA: TGTGCCACCAGCAACGACAGAACTGGAAACACCATATATTTT.

This clonotype was observed a handful of times. For the CDR3, the DNA is TGTGCCAGCAGCCCAAATAGCGGGAGTTTGAACGAGCAGTACTTC. Translation: CASSPNSGSLNEQYF. The chain carries TRBV7-2 and TRBJ2-7; 9 nucleotides match TRBD2. J lost 5 bases, V lost 5 bases, and 10 bases had no gene match. The CDR3 totals 15 residues. Germline CDR1 is SGHTA and CDR2 is FQGNSA.

The chain carries TRBV20-1 and TRBJ2-7; D unclear. Trimming stripped 5 bases from V and 9 bases from J, with 20 bases between. The CDR3 has 13 residues. Germline CDR1 DFQATT, CDR2 SNEGSKA (reference sequence). DNA for the CDR3: TGCAGTGCTGAGGAACAAGTCCTACGAGGGCAGTACTTC. Its protein product is CSAEEQVLRGQYF.

The sample holds a few counts of this clonotype. The chain combines TRBV12-3 or TRBV12-4 with TRBJ2-1, with D possibly TRBD1 on 5 matching bases. V was shortened by 3 bases and J by 6 bases, with 15 bases between the two germline ends. The CDR3 runs to 15 residues. The CDR3 protein is CASSFGAVQSNEQFF. The CDR3 nucleotides read TGTGCCAGCAGTTTTGGGGCGGTCCAATCCAATGAGCAGTTCTTC.

The sample holds a few counts of this clonotype. The chain has TRBV7-2 and TRBJ2-5, with a weak D call TRBD2 (7 bases). The CDR3 contains 16 residues. Germline V gene lookup returns CDR1 SGHTA and CDR2 FQGNSA. Trimming removed 6 bases from V and 5 bases from J, with 22 bases in between. This CDR3 is CASSPRSRGGLETQYF. CDR3 in DNA: TGTGCCAGCAGTCCCAGGTCGAGGGGGGGCCTGGAGACCCAGTACTTC.

A few counts support this clonotype. The V call is TRBV27, the J call TRBJ2-3; 13 bases line up with TRBD2. Germline V gene sequence: CDR1 MNHEY, CDR2 SMNVEV (reference sequence). This CDR3 has 16 residues. After removal of 6 bases from V and 5 bases from J, the junction contained 8 bases not matched to a gene. The CDR3, as DNA: TGTGCCAGCAGCCACGGACTAGCGGGAGTGGGAGATACGCAGTATTTT. Translated, it gives CASSHGLAGVGDTQYF.

In its sample, this clonotype was seen many times. The J gene is TRBJ2-7, the V gene TRBV7-2, with 8 bases lining up with TRBD2. CDR3 length: 15 amino acids. V lost 4 bases to trimming and J lost 2 bases; unmatched junction nucleotides: 7. Germline assignment: CDR1 SGHTA and CDR2 FQGNSA. The CDR3 here is CASSSPPGLAYEQYF. The CDR3 region has the DNA TGTGCCAGCAGCTCCCCCCCGGGACTAGCCTACGAGCAGTACTTC.